These 27 T cell receptor beta chains came from one sample sequenced in a study of cytomegalovirus exposure and HLA in healthy donors. Only in-frame clones appear in the TCRdb table, and some are missing; sequencing was by immunoSEQ multiplex PCR. The profile shows over 110,000 clones, around 84% of them singletons. Sequencing used PBMCs. The origin of the receptors is a man between 18 and 29 years old in good health and CMV-seropositive.

The chain recombines TRBV28 with TRBJ2-1; TRBD1 agrees at 9 bases. Trimming took 4 bases from V and 4 from J; bases not matched to a gene: 5. This CDR3 has 15 residues. Germline-derived CDR1 and CDR2 are MDHEN and SYDVKM. As DNA, the CDR3 is TGTGCCAGCAGTTGGGACAGGGTGGAGTACAATGAGCAGTTCTTC. As protein: CASSWDRVEYNEQFF.

The J gene is TRBJ1-3, the V gene TRBV5-6, with no clear D. CDR1 SGHDT and CDR2 YYEEEE come from the germline V gene. The CDR3 runs 17 residues. The V end lost 2 bases, the J end lost 0 bases, and 15 bases lay between the germline ends. Here the CDR3 reads CASSFRETLRSGNTIYF. DNA for the CDR3: TGTGCCAGCAGCTTTCGGGAGACTCTCCGCTCTGGAAACACCATATATTTT.

The rearrangement uses TRBV29-1 and TRBJ1-2; no reliable D call. Germline-derived CDR1 and CDR2 are SQVTM and ANQGSEA. The CDR3 consists of 14 residues. Trimming cost V 5 bases and J 5 bases, with 18 bases left between them. DNA of the CDR3: TGCAGCGTTTTTACCGGGTCGGCCTTTTATGGCTACACCTTC. The encoded protein is CSVFTGSAFYGYTF.

This clone was seen just once. This chain joins TRBV18 and TRBJ2-6, with D tentatively TRBD2 (5 bases). Trimming removed 4 bases from V and 0 bases from J, with 13 bases in between. Germline V gene lookup returns CDR1 KGHSH and CDR2 LQKENI. This CDR3 is 17 amino acids long. CDR3 amino acids: CASSRPGIISGANVLTF. The CDR3 DNA follows: TGTGCCAGCTCACGTCCCGGGATCATCTCTGGGGCCAACGTCCTGACTTTC. Complete variable domain (other parts from reference TRBV18 and TRBJ2-6): NAGVMQNPRHLVRRRGQEARLRCSPMKGHSHVYWYRQLPEEGLKFMVYLQKENIIDESGMPKERFSAEFPKEGPSILRIQQVVRGDSAAYFCASSRPGIISGANVLTFGAGSRLTVL.

The rearrangement uses TRBV21-1 and TRBJ2-2; the table's D call TRBD1 went unverified against the DNA. TRBV21-1 is a pseudogene. The CDR3 loop spans 15 amino acids. In nucleotides, the CDR3 is TGTGCCAGCACCTTGGACAGGGAGAACACCGGGGAGCTGTTTTTT. This gives the protein CASTLDRENTGELFF.

This clone was found a few times. The chain joins TRBV11-2 to TRBJ1-5; D not certain. The germline V gene has CDR1 SGHAT and CDR2 FQNNGV. The CDR3 has 14 amino acids. V was clipped by 2 bases and J by 3 bases, with 8 bases between them. The CDR3 loop is CASSLSAFNQPQHF. CDR3 sequence (DNA): TGTGCCAGCAGCTTAAGCGCTTTCAATCAGCCCCAGCATTTT.

This chain joins TRBV9 and TRBJ2-6; D may be TRBD1 (6 bases). This CDR3 is 16 amino acids long. The germline V gene encodes CDR1 SGDLS and CDR2 YYNGEE. V shed 2 bases and J shed 2 bases, with 11 bases lying between them. The CDR3 DNA reads as TGTGCCAGCAGCGTCACCGGGACAACTGGGGCCAACGTCCTGACTTTC. Its protein product is CASSVTGTTGANVLTF.

V and J are TRBV5-1 and TRBJ2-3; D is ambiguous. Looked up from germline, CDR1 is SGHRS and CDR2 is YFSETQ. V lost 5 bases and J lost 0, with 13 bases in between. The CDR3 length is 15 residues. The CDR3 nucleotides read TGCGCCAGCAGACCTGACATATCTAGCACAGATACGCAGTATTTT. It specifies CASRPDISSTDTQYF.

In this sample, this clone turned up a few times. The V gene is TRBV30, the J gene TRBJ1-5; D is perhaps TRBD1 (6 bases). Germline CDR1 is GTSNPN and CDR2 is SVGIG (reference sequence). This CDR3 region has 14 residues. Trimming cost V 0 bases and J 5 bases, with 11 bases left between them. CDR3 in DNA: TGTGCCTGGAGTGTTGGACAGATCGATCAGCCCCAGCATTTT. Amino acid sequence: CAWSVGQIDQPQHF.

V is TRBV18 and J is TRBJ2-7; 7 bases fit TRBD1. J gave up 0 bases and V 3 bases, and 5 bases lay outside the gene matches. Germline CDR1 reads KGHSH; CDR2 reads LQKENI. The CDR3 loop spans 15 amino acids. DNA of the CDR3: TGTGCCAGCTCACCCCGGGACAGAGACTCCTACGAGCAGTACTTC. Translating it yields CASSPRDRDSYEQYF. Full variable domain (remainder filled in from reference TRBV18 and TRBJ2-7): NAGVMQNPRHLVRRRGQEARLRCSPMKGHSHVYWYRQLPEEGLKFMVYLQKENIIDESGMPKERFSAEFPKEGPSILRIQQVVRGDSAAYFCASSPRDRDSYEQYFGPGTRLTVT.

V is TRBV5-1 and J is TRBJ1-6; tentative D call: TRBD1 (6 bases). Trimming cost V 5 bases and J 9 bases, with 15 bases left between them. There are 14 residues in the CDR3. CDR1 SGHRS and CDR2 YFSETQ come from the germline V gene. CDR3 DNA sequence: TGCGCCAGCAGGGACAGCGGAGCACTTTCACCCCTCCACTTT. Amino acid sequence: CASRDSGALSPLHF.

The V and J genes are TRBV5-6 and TRBJ1-2; D remains ambiguous. The V gene lost 3 bases and the J gene lost 5 bases, with 11 bases spanning the gap. This CDR3 is 13 amino acids long. Per the germline V gene, CDR1 is SGHDT and CDR2 is YYEEEE. CDR3 nucleotide sequence: TGTGCCAGCAGCTCCCCCGCGGGGTATGGCTACACCTTC. Its translation is CASSSPAGYGYTF.

The CDR3 DNA is TGTGCCAGCTCACCACTAGCGGGGAGTAGCACAGATACGCAGTATTTT. Translating it yields CASSPLAGSSTDTQYF. This chain joins TRBV18 and TRBJ2-3; 8 bases are a match to TRBD2. Unmatched junction bases numbered 3, after V lost 1 base and J lost 0 bases. CDR1 KGHSH and CDR2 LQKENI come from the germline V gene. The CDR3 sequence is 16 residues long. The full variable domain, rest sourced from reference TRBV18 and TRBJ2-3, is NAGVMQNPRHLVRRRGQEARLRCSPMKGHSHVYWYRQLPEEGLKFMVYLQKENIIDESGMPKERFSAEFPKEGPSILRIQQVVRGDSAAYFCASSPLAGSSTDTQYFGPGTRLTVL.

Worth noting for this clone: One end of the junction varies from germline; a read error may be responsible. The rearrangement joins TRBV7-7 to TRBJ2-5; TRBD1 aligns across 9 bases. The germline gives CDR1 SSHAT, CDR2 FNYEAQ (reference sequence). The CDR3 is 15 residues long. The CDR3 bases are TGTGCTAGCAGCTCCAGACAGGGGGGCAAGGAGACCCAGTACTTC. Amino acids: CASSSRQGGKETQYF.

This clone came up many times. CDR3 region: CASRRDRATEAFF. In DNA form, the CDR3 reads TGCGCCAGCAGACGGGACAGGGCCACTGAAGCTTTCTTT. V is TRBV5-1 and J is TRBJ1-1; TRBD1 agrees at 9 bases. CDR1 SGHRS and CDR2 YFSETQ come from the germline V gene. The CDR3 covers 13 residues. V trimming: 5 bases; J trimming: 4 bases; junction bases outside the gene matches: 3.

This clone was observed a few times. The chain recombines TRBV11-2 with TRBJ1-5; D is perhaps TRBD1 (5 bases). V lost 5 bases, J lost 3 bases, and 8 bases lay in between. Germline V gene lookup returns CDR1 SGHAT and CDR2 FQNNGV. The CDR3 totals 13 residues. The CDR3 spells CASSKGPNQPQHF. CDR3 coding DNA: TGTGCCAGCAGCAAGGGGCCCAATCAGCCCCAGCATTTT.

This chain uses TRBV28 with TRBJ1-1; D unclear. The length of the CDR3 is 16 residues. V lost 2 bases, J lost 1 base, and 14 bases lay in between. Germline V gives CDR1 MDHEN, CDR2 SYDVKM. The CDR3 is CASSLLVPRQNTEAFF. CDR3 in DNA: TGTGCCAGCAGTTTACTTGTTCCGAGGCAGAACACTGAAGCTTTCTTT.

The J gene is TRBJ2-7, the V gene TRBV15; a weak D match, TRBD1 (6 bases). CDR1 LNHNV and CDR2 YYDKDF come from the germline V gene (reference sequence). V shed 3 bases and J shed 5 bases, with 14 bases lying between them. This CDR3 spans 14 amino acids. CDR3 coding DNA: TGTGCCACCAGCAGGGAGAGACAGGTCCACGAGCAGTACTTC. Amino acids: CATSRERQVHEQYF.

J is TRBJ1-1 and V is TRBV28, with D unresolved. The CDR3 contains 14 residues. Germline CDR1 MDHEN, CDR2 SYDVKM. V shed 2 bases and J shed 4 bases, with 11 bases lying between them. The CDR3 DNA sequence: TGTGCCAGCAGTTTACGGAGGAGGGTCACTGAAGCTTTCTTT. Its protein product is CASSLRRRVTEAFF.

This clone turned up a few times. V and J are TRBV28 and TRBJ2-6; maybe TRBD1 (6 bases). The CDR3 extends over 17 amino acids. Deletions cut 5 bases from V and 0 bases from J, with 14 bases between. Germline V lookup: CDR1 MDHEN, CDR2 SYDVKM. The CDR3: CASSGGGEFSGANVLTF. CDR3 DNA sequence: TGTGCCAGCAGTGGGGGCGGTGAGTTCTCTGGGGCCAACGTCCTGACTTTC.

The rearrangement links TRBV7-2 to TRBJ1-2; D unresolved. CDR1 and CDR2 from the germline V gene are SGHTA and FQGNSA. V lost 4 bases, J lost 7 bases, and 13 bases lay in between. This CDR3 is built from 13 residues. Here the CDR3 DNA reads TGTGCCAGCAGCTCCCCGGGATCGTCTGGCTACACCTTC. It is translated as CASSSPGSSGYTF.

The V and J genes are TRBV4-2 and TRBJ2-4, with D maybe TRBD2 (5 bases). Per germline, CDR1 LGHNA and CDR2 YNFKEQ. This CDR3 has 16 residues. Trimming took off 0 bases at V and 9 bases at J, with 18 bases between the two ends. The CDR3 DNA follows: TGTGCCAGCAGCCAAGATGGGCCTAGCAGTGGCAGCATTCAGTACTTC. Protein sequence: CASSQDGPSSGSIQYF.

This clone was recorded a few times. The chain has TRBV6-4 and TRBJ2-1; the match to TRBD2 covers 9 bases. Germline V CDR1 and CDR2: MRHNA, SNTAGT. The V and J ends lost 4 bases and 6 bases, in that order; junction bases with no gene match: 7. The CDR3 spans 15 residues. The CDR3 sequence is CASSADSGGGNEQFF. For the CDR3, the DNA is TGTGCCAGCAGTGCCGATAGCGGGGGCGGCAATGAGCAGTTCTTC.

The chain employs TRBV7-6 and TRBJ2-1; 11 bases match TRBD2. This CDR3 is 17 amino acids long. Germline values: CDR1 SGHVS, CDR2 FNYEAQ. J lost 3 bases, V lost 3 bases, and 7 bases had no gene match. The CDR3 coding sequence is TGTGCCAGCAGCTTGAGTAGCGGGAGGGGCGGCTACAATGAGCAGTTCTTC. Protein sequence: CASSLSSGRGGYNEQFF.

The table lists this clone with a count of one. The genes are TRBV4-1 and TRBJ2-5; D perhaps matches TRBD2 (6 bases). Per the germline V gene, CDR1 is MGHRA and CDR2 is YSYEKL. The CDR3 loop spans 14 amino acids. Trimming cost V 7 bases and J 4 bases, with 16 bases left between them. CDR3 coding DNA: TGCGCCAGCACCCCGGGACTTCCTGGAGAGACCCAGTACTTC. Encoded protein: CASTPGLPGETQYF.

The sample holds a few counts of this clone. The CDR3 bases are TGTGCCAGCAGTGGGGAGTCCAGACAGGGTTTCGACAATGAGCAGTTCTTC. Translation gives CASSGESRQGFDNEQFF. This chain connects TRBV2 to TRBJ2-1, with 7 bases identical to TRBD1. The CDR3 length is 17 residues. The junction had 14 bases not matched to a gene; V was cut back by 4 bases and J by 5 bases. CDR1 and CDR2 (germline): SNHLY, FYNNEI. Full variable domain (missing parts from reference TRBV2 and TRBJ2-1): EPEVTQTPSHQVTQMGQEVILRCVPISNHLYFYWYRQILGQKVEFLVSFYNNEISEKSEIFDDQFSVERPDGSNFTLKIRSTKLEDSAMYFCASSGESRQGFDNEQFFGPGTRLTVL.

The V gene is TRBV6-6, the J gene TRBJ1-2; 9 nucleotides line up with TRBD1. With 6 bases clipped from V and 6 bases from J, the junction kept 5 bases outside the gene matches. There are 13 residues in the CDR3. Germline CDR1 and CDR2: MNHNY and SVGAGI (reference sequence). CDR3 protein: CASRMDRGDGYTF. The CDR3 DNA reads TGTGCCAGCAGGATGGACAGGGGAGATGGCTACACCTTC.